This T cell receptor (beta chain) is from a study of blood T cell repertoires in COVID-19. At the level of the study: Acute and convalescent COVID-19 samples came from the United States, Italy and Spain.

Ages ranged from about 18 to 100 years, with residence in approximately 25 US areas. Cohort allocation depended upon clinical history that participants reported. Germline CDR1 is MGHRA and CDR2 is YSYEKL. Trimming cost V 5 bases and J 4 bases, with 12 bases left between them. CDR3 size: 14 residues. How the authors handled the data: Amplification with reference gene primers provided the estimates of nucleated cell counts. Using immunoSEQ multiplex PCR, the repertoire was profiled, and TCRdb retains in-frame clones only, with some absent. V, J and clone size derive from that table, while D and trimming were established from the DNA sequence. The sample lists approximately 390,000 clones; 88% were seen once.

Sequencing was performed on PBMCs or T cells enriched from blood (not recorded which). The clonotype comes from a woman aged 40-49 years with acute COVID-19. The chain uses TRBV4-1 and TRBJ1-5; D might be TRBD1 (6 bases). CDR3 region: CASSIRTANQPQHF. The CDR3 DNA reads TGCGCCAGCAGCATCAGGACAGCAAATCAGCCCCAGCATTTT.